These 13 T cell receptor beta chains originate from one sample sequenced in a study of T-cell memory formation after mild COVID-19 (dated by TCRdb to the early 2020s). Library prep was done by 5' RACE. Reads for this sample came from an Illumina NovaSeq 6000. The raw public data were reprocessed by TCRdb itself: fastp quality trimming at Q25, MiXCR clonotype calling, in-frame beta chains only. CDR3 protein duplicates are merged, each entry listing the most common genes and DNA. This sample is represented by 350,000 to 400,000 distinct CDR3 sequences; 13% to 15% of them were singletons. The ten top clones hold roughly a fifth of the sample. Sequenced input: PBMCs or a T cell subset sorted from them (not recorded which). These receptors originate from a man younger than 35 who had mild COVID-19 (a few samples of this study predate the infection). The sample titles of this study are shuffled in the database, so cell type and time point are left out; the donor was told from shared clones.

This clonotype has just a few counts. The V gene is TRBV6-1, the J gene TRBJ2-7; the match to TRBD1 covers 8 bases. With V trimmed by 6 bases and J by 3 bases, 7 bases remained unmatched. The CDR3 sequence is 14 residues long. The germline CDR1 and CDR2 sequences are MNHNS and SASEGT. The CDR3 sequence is CASREDRARYEQYV. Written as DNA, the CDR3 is TGTGCCAGCAGGGAGGACAGGGCCCGCTACGAGCAGTACGTC.

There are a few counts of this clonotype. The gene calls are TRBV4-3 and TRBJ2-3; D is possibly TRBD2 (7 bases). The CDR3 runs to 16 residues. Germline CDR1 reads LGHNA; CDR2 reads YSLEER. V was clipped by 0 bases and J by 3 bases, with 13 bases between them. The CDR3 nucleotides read TGCGCCAGCAGCCAAGAGTGGGGGGGCCCTACAGATACGCAGTATTTT. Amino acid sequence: CASSQEWGGPTDTQYF.

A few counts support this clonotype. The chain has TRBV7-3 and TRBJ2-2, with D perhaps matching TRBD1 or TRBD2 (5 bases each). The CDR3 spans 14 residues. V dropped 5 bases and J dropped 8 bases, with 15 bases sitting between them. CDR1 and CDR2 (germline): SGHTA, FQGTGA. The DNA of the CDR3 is TGTGCCAGCAGCCGGACGGGGCTGACGGGGGAGCTGTTTTTT. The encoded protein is CASSRTGLTGELFF.

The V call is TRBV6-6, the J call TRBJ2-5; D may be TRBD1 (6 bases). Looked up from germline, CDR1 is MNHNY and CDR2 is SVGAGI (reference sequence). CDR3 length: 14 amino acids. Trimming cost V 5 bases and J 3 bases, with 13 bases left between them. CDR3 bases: TGTGCCAGCAGTAAATCCAACAGGGAAGAGACCCAGTACTTC. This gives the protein CASSKSNREETQYF.

The CDR3 here is CASSSRPSGGQETQYF. The CDR3 DNA reads as TGCGCCAGCAGCTCCCGACCGAGCGGGGGCCAAGAGACCCAGTACTTC. The chain joins TRBV5-1 to TRBJ2-5, with TRBD2 matching over 8 bases. Unmatched junction bases numbered 8, after V lost 3 bases and J lost 1 base. Looked up from germline, CDR1 is SGHRS and CDR2 is YFSETQ. The CDR3 extends over 16 amino acids.

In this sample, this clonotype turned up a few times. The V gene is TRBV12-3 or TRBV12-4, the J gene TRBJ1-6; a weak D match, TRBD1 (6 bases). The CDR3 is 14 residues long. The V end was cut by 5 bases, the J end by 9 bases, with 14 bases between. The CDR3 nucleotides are TGTGCCAGCAGTCTTCAGGGGAGTCGTTCACCCCTCCACTTT. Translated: CASSLQGSRSPLHF.

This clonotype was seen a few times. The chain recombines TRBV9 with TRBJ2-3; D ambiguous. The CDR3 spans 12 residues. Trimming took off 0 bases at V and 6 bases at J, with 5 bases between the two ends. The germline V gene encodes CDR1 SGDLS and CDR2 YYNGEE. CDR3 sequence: CASSVDADTQYF. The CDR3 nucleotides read TGTGCCAGCAGCGTAGACGCCGATACGCAGTATTTT.

DNA for the CDR3: TGTGCCAGCAGTGAATATTTAGGGGGAGAGACCCAGTACTTC. The encoded protein is CASSEYLGGETQYF. The chain carries TRBV25-1 and TRBJ2-5, with D perhaps TRBD1 (6 bases). The CDR3 has 14 amino acids. Germline V gene lookup returns CDR1 MGHDK and CDR2 SYGVNS. V was trimmed by 0 bases and J by 4 bases, leaving 9 bases between them.

In nucleotides, the CDR3 is TGTGCCAGCAGCGTATCCGGGAGAACTGAAGCTTTCTTT. It translates to CASSVSGRTEAFF. The V call is TRBV9, the J call TRBJ1-1; D ambiguous. The CDR3 runs to 13 residues. The ends were cut back, 1 base at V and 5 bases at J, with 9 bases in the middle. Germline CDR1 SGDLS, CDR2 YYNGEE.

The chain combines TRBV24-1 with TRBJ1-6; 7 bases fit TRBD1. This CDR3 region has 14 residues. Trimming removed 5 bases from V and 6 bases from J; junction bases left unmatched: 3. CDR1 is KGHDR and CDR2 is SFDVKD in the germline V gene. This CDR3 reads CATSGDRVNSPLHF. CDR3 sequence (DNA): TGTGCCACCAGTGGAGACAGGGTTAATTCACCCCTCCACTTT.

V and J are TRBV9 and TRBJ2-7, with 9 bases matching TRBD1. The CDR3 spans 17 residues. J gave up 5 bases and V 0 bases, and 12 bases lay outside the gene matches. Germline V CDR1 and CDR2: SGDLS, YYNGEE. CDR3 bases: TGTGCCAGCAGCGTAGCCTATGGGACAGGGAAAATCCACGAGCAGTACTTC. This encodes CASSVAYGTGKIHEQYF. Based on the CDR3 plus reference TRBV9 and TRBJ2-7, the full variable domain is DSGVTQTPKHLITATGQRVTLRCSPRSGDLSVYWYQQSLDQGLQFLIQYYNGEERAKGNILERFSAQQFPDLHSELNLSSLELGDSALYFCASSVAYGTGKIHEQYFGPGTRLTVT.

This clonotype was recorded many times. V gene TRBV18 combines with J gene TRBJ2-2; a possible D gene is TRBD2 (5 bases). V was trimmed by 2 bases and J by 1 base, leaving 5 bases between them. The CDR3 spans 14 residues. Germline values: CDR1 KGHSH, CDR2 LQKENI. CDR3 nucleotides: TGTGCCAGCTCACCAGCGGGGAACACCGGGGAGCTGTTTTTT. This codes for CASSPAGNTGELFF.

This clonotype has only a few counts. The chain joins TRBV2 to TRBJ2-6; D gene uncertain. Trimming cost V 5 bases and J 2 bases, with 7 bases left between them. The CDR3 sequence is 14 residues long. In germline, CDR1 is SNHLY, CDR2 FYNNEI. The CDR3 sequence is CASSKEAGANVLTF. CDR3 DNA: TGTGCCAGCAGTAAAGAGGCTGGGGCCAACGTCCTGACTTTC.